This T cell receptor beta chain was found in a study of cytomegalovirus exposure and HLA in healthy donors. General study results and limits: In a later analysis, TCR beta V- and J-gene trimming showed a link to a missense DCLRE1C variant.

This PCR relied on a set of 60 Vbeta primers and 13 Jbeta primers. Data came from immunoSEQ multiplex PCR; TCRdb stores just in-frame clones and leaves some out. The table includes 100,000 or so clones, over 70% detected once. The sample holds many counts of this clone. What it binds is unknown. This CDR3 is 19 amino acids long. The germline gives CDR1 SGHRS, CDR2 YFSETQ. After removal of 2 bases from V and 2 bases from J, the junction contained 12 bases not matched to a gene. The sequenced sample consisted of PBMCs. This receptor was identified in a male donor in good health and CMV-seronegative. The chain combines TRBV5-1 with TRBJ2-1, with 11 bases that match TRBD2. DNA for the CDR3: TGCGCCAGCAGCTTTTGGGCTAGCGGGAGGCCCTCCACCTACAATGAGCAGTTCTTC. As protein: CASSFWASGRPSTYNEQFF.